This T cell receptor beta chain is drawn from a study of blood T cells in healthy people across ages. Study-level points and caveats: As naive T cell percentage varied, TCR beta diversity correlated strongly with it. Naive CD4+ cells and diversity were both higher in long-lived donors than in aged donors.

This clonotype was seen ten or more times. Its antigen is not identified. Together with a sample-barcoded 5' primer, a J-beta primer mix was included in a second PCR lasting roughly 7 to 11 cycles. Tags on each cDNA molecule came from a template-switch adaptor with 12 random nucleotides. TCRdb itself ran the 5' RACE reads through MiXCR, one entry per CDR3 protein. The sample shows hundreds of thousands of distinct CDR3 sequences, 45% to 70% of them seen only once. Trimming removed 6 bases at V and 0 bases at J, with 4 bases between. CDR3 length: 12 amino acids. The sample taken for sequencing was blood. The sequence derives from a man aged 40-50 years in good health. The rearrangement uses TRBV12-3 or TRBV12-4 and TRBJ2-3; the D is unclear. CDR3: CASRSSTDTQYF. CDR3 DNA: TGTGCCAGCAGATCTAGCACAGATACGCAGTATTTT.